This passage covers 31 T cell receptor beta chains from one sample sequenced in a study of shared clonotypes between healthy human individuals. CD8 cells classed as naive were CD45RO-negative and positively selected for CCR7, excluding terminally differentiated effector memory CD45RA+ cells. Measured with immunoSEQ multiplex PCR; TCRdb has only the in-frame clones, and not every one. The sample includes hundreds of thousands of clones, 95% of them seen just once. Input material: naive CD8+ T cells sorted from blood. These receptors were obtained from a woman in her twenties or thirties in good health.

The chain links TRBV4-1 to TRBJ2-5, with unresolved D. The V and J ends lost 4 bases and 1 base respectively, with 13 bases between them. This CDR3 is built from 15 residues. CDR1 MGHRA and CDR2 YSYEKL come from the germline V gene. The CDR3, as DNA: TGCGCCAGCAGCCGTGGCAGAACCCTCCAAGAGACCCAGTACTTC. This gives the protein CASSRGRTLQETQYF.

The CDR3 DNA reads TGTGCCAGCAGTTTGGCCGCGCCGGACGAGCAGTACTTC. This codes for CASSLAAPDEQYF. The chain couples TRBV28 to TRBJ2-5; D gene ambiguous. With the DNA end fitting TRBJ2-7 better, the J assignment may be wrong. CDR3 length equals 13 residues. In germline, CDR1 is MDHEN, CDR2 SYDVKM.

This chain uses TRBV7-9 with TRBJ2-2, with 7 bases fitting TRBD1. This CDR3 contains 15 residues. The germline V gene has CDR1 SEHNR and CDR2 FQNEAQ (reference sequence). Unmatched junction bases numbered 3, after V lost 1 base and J lost 4 bases. The CDR3 DNA follows: TGTGCCAGCAGCTTAGTTGACAGGGTCACCGGGGAGCTGTTTTTT. Translated, it gives CASSLVDRVTGELFF.

The chain links TRBV7-9 to TRBJ2-1, with a weak D call TRBD2 (5 bases). The CDR3 is 17 residues long. The germline V gene has CDR1 SEHNR and CDR2 FQNEAQ (reference sequence). V was shortened by 0 bases and J by 2 bases, with 14 bases between the two germline ends. CDR3 DNA: TGTGCCAGCAGCTTAGCGGAGGCCCCAGACGCCTACAATGAGCAGTTCTTC. Protein: CASSLAEAPDAYNEQFF.

Concerning this clone: At the DNA level, this CDR3 is encoded by other sequences in the same sample as well. This chain uses TRBV12-5 with TRBJ2-2; D is unresolved. V lost 3 bases and J 5 bases, leaving 4 bases between the germline ends. CDR1 is LGHNT, CDR2 FRNRAP, per germline. This CDR3 has 12 amino acids. In nucleotides, the CDR3 is TGTGCTAGTGGTTTCGATACCGGGGAGCTGTTTTTT. Its protein product is CASGFDTGELFF.

The rearrangement uses TRBV29-1 and TRBJ1-2; 7 positions match TRBD1. The CDR3 loop spans 12 amino acids. CDR1 SQVTM and CDR2 ANQGSEA come from the germline V gene. V lost 2 bases, J lost 8 bases, and 5 bases stayed unmatched. Here the CDR3 reads CSVESGGSGYTF. The CDR3 nucleotides are TGCAGCGTTGAATCAGGGGGGTCGGGCTACACCTTC.

J is TRBJ1-1 and V is TRBV7-9; possible D gene TRBD1, 5 bases. The V end lost 5 bases, the J end lost 0 bases, and 7 bases lay between the germline ends. Germline assignment: CDR1 SEHNR and CDR2 FQNEAQ (reference sequence). The CDR3 consists of 13 residues. The CDR3 nucleotides are TGTGCCAGCAGCCCAGGGATGAACACTGAAGCTTTCTTT. The encoded protein is CASSPGMNTEAFF.

This clone appeared a few times. The chain combines TRBV2 with TRBJ1-1; D not resolved. This CDR3 is built from 14 residues. V was clipped by 2 bases and J by 2 bases, with 9 bases between them. Germline CDR1 is SNHLY and CDR2 is FYNNEI. Here the CDR3 reads CASSERRKNTEAFF. In DNA form, the CDR3 reads TGTGCCAGCAGTGAAAGGCGGAAAAACACTGAAGCTTTCTTT.

The chain recombines TRBV5-6 with TRBJ2-7; tentative D call: TRBD2 (5 bases). Trimming pared 1 base from V and 4 bases from J, leaving 12 bases between. The CDR3 covers 14 residues. CDR1 is SGHDT and CDR2 is YYEEEE in the germline V gene. The CDR3 reads CASSLSGEFYEQYF. The CDR3, as DNA: TGTGCCAGCAGCTTGTCCGGGGAGTTTTACGAGCAGTACTTC.

This chain links TRBV5-6 with TRBJ2-5, with 7 bases that match TRBD1. The J call could be wrong; TRBJ2-7 is a better fit for the DNA end. The CDR3 is made up of 14 amino acids. Looked up from germline, CDR1 is SGHDT and CDR2 is YYEEEE. In DNA, the CDR3 is TGTGCCAGCAGCTCCGGGACAGAGTCCGACGAGCAGTACTTC. Protein sequence: CASSSGTESDEQYF.

The gene calls are TRBV18 and TRBJ1-2; TRBD1 matches at 7 bases. There are 16 residues in the CDR3. From germline, CDR1 is KGHSH and CDR2 LQKENI. V was pared by 5 bases and J by 0 bases, with 9 bases of the junction left unmatched. CDR3 loop: CASSEDRERANYGYTF. The CDR3 bases are TGTGCCAGCTCAGAAGACAGGGAAAGAGCTAACTATGGCTACACCTTC.

The chain is built from TRBV28 and TRBJ2-1; 10 bases agree with TRBD2. V lost 3 bases and J lost 9; bases outside the gene matches: 8. CDR1 MDHEN and CDR2 SYDVKM come from the germline V gene. The length of the CDR3 is 15 residues. The CDR3 DNA sequence: TGTGCCAGCAGTTTGGTAAGCGGGAGGGCCAGTGAGCAGTTCTTC. Its protein product is CASSLVSGRASEQFF.

The chain links TRBV6-1 to TRBJ1-1, with 8 positions matching TRBD1. This CDR3 contains 14 residues. V shed 6 bases and J 0 bases; nucleotides not matched to a gene: 3. The germline gives CDR1 MNHNS, CDR2 SASEGT. This CDR3 reads CASSLTGVNTEAFF. Here the CDR3 DNA reads TGTGCCAGCAGCCTGACAGGGGTGAACACTGAAGCTTTCTTT.

The J gene is TRBJ1-1, the V gene TRBV27, with D tentatively TRBD1 (5 bases). With 6 bases removed from V and 5 bases from J, the gap between germline ends came to 13 bases. The CDR3 consists of 13 residues. The germline V gene has CDR1 MNHEY and CDR2 SMNVEV (reference sequence). DNA of the CDR3: TGTGCCAGCAGCCGCGCAGGGTTGACTGAAGCTTTCTTT. Translation: CASSRAGLTEAFF.

The chain has TRBV5-4 and TRBJ2-3; D perhaps matches TRBD2 (5 bases). The CDR3 extends over 14 amino acids. The germline gives CDR1 SGHNT, CDR2 YYREEE (reference sequence). Trimming removed 0 bases from V and 8 bases from J, with 13 bases in between. The CDR3 is CASSLATGFGTQYF. The CDR3 DNA is TGTGCCAGCAGCTTGGCCACGGGGTTTGGTACGCAGTATTTT.

The chain recombines TRBV7-6 with TRBJ1-2; the D is unclear. Trimming cost V 4 bases and J 4 bases, with 7 bases left between them. CDR3 length equals 12 residues. The germline CDR1 and CDR2 sequences are SGHVS and FNYEAQ. The CDR3 coding sequence is TGTGCCAGCAGCTCAAACAGCTATGGCTACACCTTC. This translates into CASSSNSYGYTF.

This clone was seen only once. This chain joins TRBV25-1 and TRBJ2-3, with a tentative D call TRBD2 (6 bases). CDR3 length equals 16 residues. The V end lost 4 bases, the J end lost 5 bases, and 19 bases lay between the germline ends. The germline V gene encodes CDR1 MGHDK and CDR2 SYGVNS. The DNA for the CDR3 is TGTGCCAGCAGTGTTCGTCGCGGGATGGGCGGAGATACGCAGTATTTT. Translated: CASSVRRGMGGDTQYF. The variable domain in full, completed from reference TRBV25-1 and TRBJ2-3, reads EADIYQTPRYLVIGTGKKITLECSQTMGHDKMYWYQQDPGMELHLIHYSYGVNSTEKGDLSSESTVSRIRTEHFPLTLESARPSHTSQYLCASSVRRGMGGDTQYFGPGTRLTVL.

This clone was observed once. The J gene is TRBJ2-7, the V gene TRBV6-1, with no clear D. The V end was cut by 2 bases, the J end by 2 bases, with 10 bases between. The CDR3 covers 14 residues. CDR1 MNHNS and CDR2 SASEGT come from the germline V gene. CDR3 in amino acids: CASSEWTPAYEQYF. Written as DNA, the CDR3 is TGTGCCAGCAGTGAATGGACCCCCGCCTACGAGCAGTACTTC.

J is TRBJ1-1 and V is TRBV11-2, with D unclear. Germline CDR1 SGHAT, CDR2 FQNNGV. Trimming pared 5 bases from V and 10 bases from J, leaving 17 bases between. The CDR3 consists of 13 residues. DNA of the CDR3: TGTGCCAGCAGCAGAGAAGAGGATTTGAGAGCTTTCTTT. It specifies CASSREEDLRAFF.

The rearrangement joins TRBV27 to TRBJ2-5, with D possibly being TRBD1 (6 bases). CDR3 length: 15 residues. Between the trimmed V and J ends, which lost 6 bases and 2 bases, there was a span of 16 bases. Germline CDR1 is MNHEY and CDR2 is SMNVEV (reference sequence). In DNA form, the CDR3 reads TGTGCCAGCAGCTCCTTACGGGACATACAAGAGACCCAGTACTTC. Protein: CASSSLRDIQETQYF.

The rearrangement joins TRBV7-2 to TRBJ2-5; possibly TRBD2 for D (7 bases). CDR1 is SGHTA, CDR2 FQGNSA, per germline. The CDR3 totals 17 residues. V shed 2 bases and J shed 3 bases, with 19 bases lying between them. In DNA, the CDR3 is TGTGCCAGCAGCTTATGGGTGATAGGGGGGGAGGAAGAGACCCAGTACTTC. It codes for CASSLWVIGGEEETQYF. The whole variable domain, filled in from reference TRBV7-2 and TRBJ2-5, reads GAGVSQSPSNKVTEKGKDVELRCDPISGHTALYWYRQSLGQGLEFLIYFQGNSAPDKSGLPSDRFSAERTGGSVSTLTIQRTQQEDSAVYLCASSLWVIGGEEETQYFGPGTRLLVL.

The chain combines TRBV9 with TRBJ2-7; D perhaps matches TRBD2 (6 bases). The CDR3 runs to 14 residues. The germline gives CDR1 SGDLS, CDR2 YYNGEE. V was cut by 3 bases and J by 3 bases, with 13 bases left in between. The CDR3 reads CASSAEGSGYEQYF. CDR3 DNA: TGTGCCAGCAGCGCGGAGGGGTCGGGCTACGAGCAGTACTTC. The full variable domain, rest sourced from reference TRBV9 and TRBJ2-7, is DSGVTQTPKHLITATGQRVTLRCSPRSGDLSVYWYQQSLDQGLQFLIQYYNGEERAKGNILERFSAQQFPDLHSELNLSSLELGDSALYFCASSAEGSGYEQYFGPGTRLTVT.

This chain connects TRBV27 to TRBJ1-5; D not resolved. This CDR3 comprises 16 residues. Deletions cut 6 bases from V and 4 bases from J, with 19 bases between. Germline V gives CDR1 MNHEY, CDR2 SMNVEV (reference sequence). The CDR3 protein is CASSPRIPPGNQPQHF. In DNA, the CDR3 is TGTGCCAGCAGCCCTAGAATACCGCCCGGTAATCAGCCCCAGCATTTT.

The rearrangement joins TRBV5-6 to TRBJ2-7; 8 bases line up with TRBD1. This CDR3 is 14 amino acids long. Germline loops: CDR1 SGHDT, CDR2 YYEEEE. Trimming removed 4 bases from V and 4 bases from J; junction bases left unmatched: 7. CDR3 residues: CASSDQDRAYEQYF. The CDR3 nucleotides read TGTGCCAGCAGCGACCAGGACAGGGCTTACGAGCAGTACTTC.

J is TRBJ2-3 and V is TRBV11-2; 11 bases are shared with TRBD2. V dropped 4 bases and J dropped 4; count of bases not matched to a gene: 4. CDR1 is SGHAT, CDR2 FQNNGV, per germline. The CDR3 consists of 15 residues. As DNA, the CDR3 is TGTGCCAGCAGCTCACGACTAGCGGGATCAGATACGCAGTATTTT. This encodes CASSSRLAGSDTQYF.

This clone has only one observation. The chain combines TRBV7-9 with TRBJ2-2, with a tentative D call TRBD2 (6 bases). The V end was cut by 5 bases, the J end by 4 bases, with 23 bases between. This CDR3 is built from 18 residues. Germline-derived CDR1 and CDR2 are SEHNR and FQNEAQ (reference sequence). The CDR3 sequence is CASSPWGSGDTRTGELFF. CDR3 coding DNA: TGTGCCAGCAGCCCCTGGGGGTCGGGAGATACTCGCACCGGGGAGCTGTTTTTT.

The V call is TRBV28, the J call TRBJ2-2; D is unclear. Trimming left V 3 bases short and J 6 bases short, with 23 bases between. This CDR3 contains 18 residues. CDR1 and CDR2 (germline): MDHEN, SYDVKM. The chain's CDR3 is CASSFVFSGFPMSGELFF. CDR3 DNA: TGTGCCAGCAGTTTTGTCTTCTCGGGTTTCCCGATGTCCGGGGAGCTGTTTTTT.

The genes are TRBV11-2 and TRBJ2-1; 7 bases align to TRBD1. The CDR3 is 15 residues long. Germline V gene sequence: CDR1 SGHAT, CDR2 FQNNGV. J lost 8 bases, V lost 1 base, and 8 bases had no gene match. The chain's CDR3 is CASSLVDRIGDEQFF. CDR3 DNA: TGTGCCAGCAGCTTAGTGGACAGGATCGGTGATGAGCAGTTCTTC.

The rearrangement uses TRBV27 and TRBJ2-7, with 10 nucleotides matching TRBD1. Germline V lookup: CDR1 MNHEY, CDR2 SMNVEV (reference sequence). V dropped 3 bases and J dropped 5; count of bases not matched to a gene: 4. The CDR3 totals 14 residues. This CDR3 is CASSFGQGVNEQYF. Here the CDR3 DNA reads TGTGCCAGCAGTTTTGGACAGGGGGTCAACGAGCAGTACTTC.

This clone appeared a single time. The gene calls are TRBV14 and TRBJ2-7; 7 positions agree with TRBD1. The CDR3 covers 15 residues. Germline V CDR1 and CDR2: SGHDN, FVKESK. With V trimmed by 5 bases and J by 0 bases, 7 bases remained unmatched. CDR3 amino acids: CASSNDRVISYEQYF. DNA for the CDR3: TGTGCCAGCAGCAACGACAGGGTTATCTCCTACGAGCAGTACTTC. Filled out from reference TRBV14 and TRBJ2-7, the complete variable domain reads EAGVTQFPSHSVIEKGQTVTLRCDPISGHDNLYWYRRVMGKEIKFLLHFVKESKQDESGMPNNRFLAERTGGTYSTLKVQPAELEDSGVYFCASSNDRVISYEQYFGPGTRLTVT.

The J gene is TRBJ2-7, the V gene TRBV5-1; possibly TRBD1 for D (5 bases). The CDR3 consists of 15 residues. The germline V gene has CDR1 SGHRS and CDR2 YFSETQ. V was clipped by 2 bases and J by 1 base, with 13 bases between them. CDR3 loop: CASSFGPSGSYEQYF. The CDR3 nucleotides are TGCGCCAGCAGCTTTGGTCCCTCAGGGTCCTACGAGCAGTACTTC.